Listed below are T cell receptor beta chains from one sample, sequenced in a study of blood T cells in healthy people across ages. TCRdb reprocessed the 5' RACE reads with MiXCR, giving one entry per CDR3 protein. The table lists 1.5 million or so distinct CDR3 sequences, 35% to 45% of them singletons, with about 4% in the top ten. Sequenced material: blood. The receptor source for this set is a young woman in good health. Each CDR3 is given with its conserved first and last residue. Each record gives: J gene, D gene, clone size, CDR3 length, V gene, CDR3 protein, CDR3 DNA. A D gene is named only where the DNA matches it firmly. Clone size, where shown, is once, few, many, or a class for clones that have expanded.

j_gene: TRBJ2-1; d_gene: NA; abundance: few; len: 14; v_gene: TRBV7-9; CDR3aa: CASTSWGRINEQFF; CDR3nt: TGTGCCAGCACCAGCTGGGGGCGAATCAATGAGCAGTTCTTC
j_gene: TRBJ1-4; d_gene: NA; abundance: NA; len: 15; v_gene: TRBV20-1; CDR3aa: CGASRGNPTNEKLFF; CDR3nt: TGCGGTGCTAGTCGAGGGAACCCAACTAATGAAAAACTGTTTTTT
j_gene: TRBJ1-1; d_gene: TRBD1; abundance: NA; len: 13; v_gene: TRBV27; CDR3aa: CASSIYRGTEAFF; CDR3nt: TGTGCCAGCAGTATCTACAGGGGAACTGAAGCTTTCTTT
j_gene: TRBJ2-3; d_gene: NA; abundance: NA; len: 13; v_gene: TRBV12-5; CDR3aa: CASQRSGTDTQYF; CDR3nt: TGTGCTAGCCAACGCAGCGGCACAGATACGCAGTATTTT
j_gene: TRBJ2-7; d_gene: TRBD2; abundance: few; len: 12; v_gene: TRBV2; CDR3aa: CASGREYGEQYF; CDR3nt: TGTGCCAGCGGGAGGGAATATGGTGAGCAGTACTTC
j_gene: TRBJ2-7; d_gene: NA; abundance: many; len: 12; v_gene: TRBV7-9; CDR3aa: CASSMDGYEQYF; CDR3nt: TGTGCCAGCAGCATGGACGGATACGAGCAGTACTTC
j_gene: TRBJ2-3; d_gene: NA; abundance: NA; len: 14; v_gene: TRBV7-9; CDR3aa: CASSGASVSDTQYF; CDR3nt: TGTGCCAGCAGCGGGGCTAGCGTTTCAGATACGCAGTATTTT
j_gene: TRBJ2-2; d_gene: TRBD2; abundance: NA; len: 16; v_gene: TRBV9; CDR3aa: CASSVVPGGPTGELFF; CDR3nt: TGTGCCAGCAGCGTAGTTCCGGGGGGGCCCACCGGGGAGCTGTTTTTT
j_gene: TRBJ2-7; d_gene: NA; abundance: NA; len: 13; v_gene: TRBV3-1; CDR3aa: CASSHGPNGEQYF; CDR3nt: TGTGCCAGCAGCCATGGGCCCAATGGGGAGCAGTACTTC
j_gene: TRBJ1-1; d_gene: NA; abundance: few; len: 16; v_gene: TRBV5-5; CDR3aa: CASSLADGWVNTEAFF; CDR3nt: TGTGCCAGCAGCTTGGCCGACGGATGGGTGAACACTGAAGCTTTCTTT
j_gene: TRBJ2-1; d_gene: NA; abundance: few; len: 18; v_gene: TRBV27; CDR3aa: CASTQRAGSSFGYNEQFF; CDR3nt: TGTGCCAGCACCCAACGGGCTGGGAGTTCCTTCGGATACAATGAGCAGTTCTTC
j_gene: TRBJ2-7; d_gene: TRBD1; abundance: few; len: 14; v_gene: TRBV5-1; CDR3aa: CASSGGTGEYEQYF; CDR3nt: TGCGCCAGCAGCGGAGGGACAGGGGAGTACGAGCAGTACTTC
j_gene: TRBJ2-1; d_gene: TRBD2; abundance: few; len: 16; v_gene: TRBV9; CDR3aa: CASSDLAGGPDYEQFF; CDR3nt: TGTGCCAGCAGCGATCTAGCGGGAGGGCCGGATTATGAGCAGTTCTTC
j_gene: TRBJ2-3; d_gene: NA; abundance: NA; len: 15; v_gene: TRBV4-3; CDR3aa: CASSQGHTRQDTQYF; CDR3nt: TGCGCCAGCAGCCAAGGGCATACAAGACAGGATACGCAGTATTTT
j_gene: TRBJ2-7; d_gene: NA; abundance: once; len: 12; v_gene: TRBV20-1; CDR3aa: CSARDQVHEQYF; CDR3nt: TGCAGTGCTAGAGATCAAGTGCACGAGCAGTACTTC
j_gene: TRBJ2-7; d_gene: NA; abundance: NA; len: 14; v_gene: TRBV4-3; CDR3aa: CASSQEDRYYEQYF; CDR3nt: TGCGCCAGCAGCCAAGAGGACAGATACTACGAGCAGTACTTC
j_gene: TRBJ1-5; d_gene: NA; abundance: few; len: 14; v_gene: TRBV12-3/TRBV12-4; CDR3aa: CASSLESKDQPQHF; CDR3nt: TGTGCCAGCAGTTTGGAGAGTAAAGACCAGCCCCAGCATTTT
j_gene: TRBJ2-5; d_gene: TRBD2; abundance: once; len: 14; v_gene: TRBV7-9; CDR3aa: CANSLTSGKETQYF; CDR3nt: TGTGCCAACAGTTTGACTAGCGGGAAAGAGACCCAGTACTTC
j_gene: TRBJ2-7; d_gene: NA; abundance: few; len: 13; v_gene: TRBV20-1; CDR3aa: CSARQAHSYEQYF; CDR3nt: TGCAGTGCCCGACAGGCGCACTCCTACGAGCAGTACTTC
j_gene: TRBJ1-2; d_gene: NA; abundance: NA; len: 15; v_gene: TRBV7-2; CDR3aa: CASSVRARPGYGYTF; CDR3nt: TGTGCCAGCAGCGTAAGGGCCAGGCCCGGGTATGGCTACACCTTC
j_gene: TRBJ1-2; d_gene: NA; abundance: NA; len: 11; v_gene: TRBV29-1; CDR3aa: CSVSDSGGYTF; CDR3nt: TGCAGCGTTTCGGACAGCGGAGGCTACACCTTC
j_gene: TRBJ2-7; d_gene: NA; abundance: few; len: 12; v_gene: TRBV29-1; CDR3aa: CSSWGLEAEQYF; CDR3nt: TGCAGCTCCTGGGGATTGGAGGCTGAGCAGTACTTC
j_gene: TRBJ2-1; d_gene: TRBD2; abundance: few; len: 12; v_gene: TRBV29-1; CDR3aa: CSGGGLYNEQFF; CDR3nt: TGCAGTGGGGGGGGTCTATACAATGAGCAGTTCTTC
j_gene: TRBJ2-3; d_gene: NA; abundance: NA; len: 14; v_gene: TRBV7-2; CDR3aa: CASSSEWGTDTQYF; CDR3nt: TGTGCCAGCAGCTCAGAGTGGGGCACAGATACGCAGTATTTT
j_gene: TRBJ1-1; d_gene: NA; abundance: NA; len: 15; v_gene: TRBV7-2; CDR3aa: CASSLATNTNTEAFF; CDR3nt: TGTGCCAGCAGCTTAGCGACAAATACTAACACTGAAGCTTTCTTT
j_gene: TRBJ2-7; d_gene: TRBD2; abundance: NA; len: 17; v_gene: TRBV4-2; CDR3aa: CASSQDRASGGTYEQYF; CDR3nt: TGTGCCAGCAGCCAAGATCGGGCTAGCGGAGGAACCTACGAGCAGTACTTC
j_gene: TRBJ2-1; d_gene: NA; abundance: NA; len: 15; v_gene: TRBV9; CDR3aa: CASSETQLLHNEQFF; CDR3nt: TGTGCCAGCAGCGAAACTCAGCTCCTGCACAATGAGCAGTTCTTC
j_gene: TRBJ1-1; d_gene: NA; abundance: NA; len: 16; v_gene: TRBV5-1; CDR3aa: CASSVTGGAMNTEAFF; CDR3nt: TGCGCCAGCAGCGTAACAGGAGGGGCCATGAACACTGAAGCTTTCTTT
j_gene: TRBJ1-1; d_gene: TRBD1; abundance: NA; len: 15; v_gene: TRBV4-3; CDR3aa: CASSQDVGGTAEAFF; CDR3nt: TGCGCCAGCAGCCAAGATGTTGGTGGGACAGCTGAAGCTTTCTTT
j_gene: TRBJ1-6; d_gene: NA; abundance: NA; len: 15; v_gene: TRBV27; CDR3aa: CASSLYVGGDSPLHF; CDR3nt: TGTGCCAGCAGTTTATACGTAGGGGGGGATTCACCCCTCCACTTT
j_gene: TRBJ2-1; d_gene: NA; abundance: few; len: 14; v_gene: TRBV20-1; CDR3aa: CSGTITSNHNEQFF; CDR3nt: TGCAGTGGGACGATTACTTCCAACCACAATGAGCAGTTCTTC
j_gene: TRBJ2-3; d_gene: TRBD2; abundance: NA; len: 14; v_gene: TRBV5-1; CDR3aa: CASRTSGVTDTQYF; CDR3nt: TGCGCCAGCAGGACTAGCGGGGTCACAGATACGCAGTATTTT
j_gene: TRBJ1-5; d_gene: NA; abundance: few; len: 15; v_gene: TRBV6-2/TRBV6-3; CDR3aa: CASSYAEYSNQPQHF; CDR3nt: TGTGCCAGCAGTTACGCAGAGTATAGCAATCAGCCCCAGCATTTT
j_gene: TRBJ2-7; d_gene: NA; abundance: few; len: 14; v_gene: TRBV6-5; CDR3aa: CASSYSAIYNEQYF; CDR3nt: TGTGCCAGCAGTTACTCGGCCATTTACAATGAGCAGTACTTC
j_gene: TRBJ1-4; d_gene: NA; abundance: NA; len: 13; v_gene: TRBV20-1; CDR3aa: CSARRGAGEKLFF; CDR3nt: TGCAGTGCCCGTCGGGGGGCTGGGGAAAAACTGTTTTTT
j_gene: TRBJ1-2; d_gene: NA; abundance: NA; len: 13; v_gene: TRBV6-6; CDR3aa: CASSSSGTSQYTF; CDR3nt: TGTGCCAGCAGTTCCTCCGGGACTTCTCAGTACACCTTC
j_gene: TRBJ2-5; d_gene: TRBD2; abundance: few; len: 13; v_gene: TRBV7-2; CDR3aa: CASSPRTSSALYF; CDR3nt: TGTGCCAGCAGCCCGCGGACTAGCTCCGCACTGTACTTC
j_gene: TRBJ1-1; d_gene: NA; abundance: NA; len: 17; v_gene: TRBV5-1; CDR3aa: CASSLARSTEVDTEAFF; CDR3nt: TGCGCCAGCAGCTTGGCCCGTTCGACAGAGGTGGACACTGAAGCTTTCTTT
j_gene: TRBJ2-1; d_gene: TRBD1; abundance: NA; len: 14; v_gene: TRBV15; CDR3aa: CATTGQESSYEQFF; CDR3nt: TGTGCCACCACCGGACAGGAAAGCTCCTACGAGCAGTTCTTC
j_gene: TRBJ1-5; d_gene: NA; abundance: few; len: 15; v_gene: TRBV9; CDR3aa: CASSVGGFGNQPQHF; CDR3nt: TGTGCCAGCAGCGTAGGAGGGTTTGGCAATCAGCCCCAGCATTTT
j_gene: TRBJ2-1; d_gene: NA; abundance: few; len: 14; v_gene: TRBV25-1; CDR3aa: CASSVGTQYNEQFF; CDR3nt: TGTGCCAGCAGTGTAGGAACACAATACAATGAGCAGTTCTTC
j_gene: TRBJ1-5; d_gene: NA; abundance: NA; len: 16; v_gene: TRBV7-2; CDR3aa: CASSLATGNSNQPQHF; CDR3nt: TGTGCCAGCAGCTTAGCCACAGGGAATAGCAATCAGCCCCAGCATTTT
j_gene: TRBJ2-3; d_gene: TRBD1; abundance: NA; len: 17; v_gene: TRBV11-2; CDR3aa: CASSSRKDRTSTDTQYF; CDR3nt: TGTGCCAGCAGCTCCCGGAAGGACAGGACTTCCACAGATACGCAGTATTTT
j_gene: TRBJ1-1; d_gene: NA; abundance: once; len: 14; v_gene: TRBV6-2/TRBV6-3; CDR3aa: CASSYNPMNTEAFF; CDR3nt: TGTGCCAGCAGTTATAACCCGATGAACACTGAAGCTTTCTTT
j_gene: TRBJ2-6; d_gene: TRBD1; abundance: NA; len: 18; v_gene: TRBV5-1; CDR3aa: CASSFSGDRSSGANVLTF; CDR3nt: TGCGCCAGCAGCTTTTCGGGGGACAGGAGCTCTGGGGCCAACGTCCTGACTTTC
j_gene: TRBJ2-2; d_gene: NA; abundance: NA; len: 14; v_gene: TRBV12-3/TRBV12-4; CDR3aa: CASSLNLNTGELFF; CDR3nt: TGTGCCAGCAGTCTCAATCTGAACACCGGGGAGCTGTTTTTT
j_gene: TRBJ1-6; d_gene: NA; abundance: few; len: 11; v_gene: TRBV12-3/TRBV12-4; CDR3aa: CASAQGSPLHF; CDR3nt: TGTGCCAGTGCTCAGGGTTCACCCCTCCACTTT
j_gene: TRBJ1-2; d_gene: NA; abundance: NA; len: 13; v_gene: TRBV5-6; CDR3aa: CASSLTTLYGYTF; CDR3nt: TGTGCCAGCAGCTTGACAACCCTCTATGGCTACACCTTC